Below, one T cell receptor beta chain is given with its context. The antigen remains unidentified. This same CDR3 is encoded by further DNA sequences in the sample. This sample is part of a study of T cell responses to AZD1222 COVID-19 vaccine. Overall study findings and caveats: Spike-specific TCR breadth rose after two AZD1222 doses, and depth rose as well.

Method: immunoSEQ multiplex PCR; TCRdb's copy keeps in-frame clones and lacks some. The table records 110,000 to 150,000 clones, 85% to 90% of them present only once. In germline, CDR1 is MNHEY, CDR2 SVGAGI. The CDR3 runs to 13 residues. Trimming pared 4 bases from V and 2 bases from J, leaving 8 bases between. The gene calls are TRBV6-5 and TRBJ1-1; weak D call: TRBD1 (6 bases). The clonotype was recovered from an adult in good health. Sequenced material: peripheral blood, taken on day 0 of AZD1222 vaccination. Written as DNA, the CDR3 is TGTGCCAGCAGTTTACAGGGAAACACTGAAGCTTTCTTT. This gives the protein CASSLQGNTEAFF.